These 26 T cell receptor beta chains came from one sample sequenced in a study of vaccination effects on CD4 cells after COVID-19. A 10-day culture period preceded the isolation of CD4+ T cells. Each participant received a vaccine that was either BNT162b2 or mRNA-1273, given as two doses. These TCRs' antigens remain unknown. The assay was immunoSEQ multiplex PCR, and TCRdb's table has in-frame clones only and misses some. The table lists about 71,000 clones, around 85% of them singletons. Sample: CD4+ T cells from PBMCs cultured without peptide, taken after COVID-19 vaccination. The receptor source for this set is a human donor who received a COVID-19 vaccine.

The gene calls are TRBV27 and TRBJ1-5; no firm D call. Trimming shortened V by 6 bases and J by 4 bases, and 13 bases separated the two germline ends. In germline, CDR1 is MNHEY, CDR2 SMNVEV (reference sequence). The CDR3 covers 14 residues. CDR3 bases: TGTGCCAGCAGAAGGACGGATAGAAATCAGCCCCAGCATTTT. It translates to CASRRTDRNQPQHF.

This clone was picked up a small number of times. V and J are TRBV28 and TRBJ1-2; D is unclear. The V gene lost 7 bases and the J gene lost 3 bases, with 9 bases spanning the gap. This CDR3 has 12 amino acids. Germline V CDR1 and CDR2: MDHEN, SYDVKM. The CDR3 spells CASMLGDYGYTF. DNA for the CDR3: TGTGCCAGCATGCTTGGAGACTATGGCTACACCTTC.

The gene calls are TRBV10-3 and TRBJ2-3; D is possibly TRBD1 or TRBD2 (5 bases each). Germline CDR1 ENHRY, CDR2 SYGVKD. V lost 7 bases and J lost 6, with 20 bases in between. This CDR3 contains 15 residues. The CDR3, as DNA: TGTGCCATCATGGAATGGACCGAGGGACGGGATACGCAGTATTTT. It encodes CAIMEWTEGRDTQYF.

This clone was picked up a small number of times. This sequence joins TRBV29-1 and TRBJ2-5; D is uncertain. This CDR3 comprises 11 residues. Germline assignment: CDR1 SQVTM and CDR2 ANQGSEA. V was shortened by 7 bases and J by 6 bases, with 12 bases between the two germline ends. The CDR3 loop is CSAGVEQTQYF. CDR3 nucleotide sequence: TGCAGCGCTGGAGTTGAACAGACCCAGTACTTC.

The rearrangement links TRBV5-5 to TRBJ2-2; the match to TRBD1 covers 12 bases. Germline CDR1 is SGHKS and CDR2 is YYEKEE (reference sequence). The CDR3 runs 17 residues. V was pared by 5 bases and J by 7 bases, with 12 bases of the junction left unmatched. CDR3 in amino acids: CASRSGTGGASGGELFF. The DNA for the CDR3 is TGTGCCAGCAGGTCCGGGACAGGGGGCGCCTCGGGCGGGGAGCTGTTTTTT.

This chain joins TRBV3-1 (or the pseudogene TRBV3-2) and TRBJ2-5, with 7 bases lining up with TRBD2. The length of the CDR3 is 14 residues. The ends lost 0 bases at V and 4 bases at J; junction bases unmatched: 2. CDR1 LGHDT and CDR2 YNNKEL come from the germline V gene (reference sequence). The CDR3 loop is CASSQDTSVETQYF. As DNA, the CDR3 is TGTGCCAGCAGCCAAGATACTAGCGTAGAGACCCAGTACTTC.

CDR3 sequence reads: CASSQTGGNANYGYTF. As DNA, the CDR3 is TGTGCCAGCAGCCAAACGGGCGGGAACGCTAACTATGGCTACACCTTC. This chain uses TRBV3-1 (or the pseudogene TRBV3-2) with TRBJ1-2; no reliable D call. Trimming removed 2 bases from V and 0 bases from J, with 13 bases in between. The germline V gene has CDR1 LGHDT and CDR2 YNNKEL (reference sequence). This CDR3 contains 16 residues.

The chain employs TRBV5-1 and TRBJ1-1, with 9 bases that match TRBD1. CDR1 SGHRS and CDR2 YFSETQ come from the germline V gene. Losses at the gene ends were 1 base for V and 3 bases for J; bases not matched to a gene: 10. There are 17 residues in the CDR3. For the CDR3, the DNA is TGCGCCAGCAGCTTGCAAGCCCAGGGACAGGGAGACACTGAAGCTTTCTTT. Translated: CASSLQAQGQGDTEAFF.

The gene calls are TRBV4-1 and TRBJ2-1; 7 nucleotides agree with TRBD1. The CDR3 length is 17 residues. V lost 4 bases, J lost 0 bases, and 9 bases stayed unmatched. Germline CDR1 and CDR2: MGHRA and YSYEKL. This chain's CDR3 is CASSRMLQGLSYNEQFF. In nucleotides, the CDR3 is TGCGCCAGCAGCCGTATGTTACAGGGGCTCTCCTACAATGAGCAGTTCTTC.

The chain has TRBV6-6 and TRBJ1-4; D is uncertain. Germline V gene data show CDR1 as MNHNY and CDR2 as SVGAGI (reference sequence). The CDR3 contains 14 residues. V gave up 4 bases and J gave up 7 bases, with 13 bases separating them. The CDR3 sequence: CASSSQYLGEKLFF. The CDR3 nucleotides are TGTGCCAGCAGTTCACAATACCTGGGTGAAAAACTGTTTTTT.

CDR3 sequence reads: CASREILYGYTF. The CDR3 nucleotides read TGTGCCAGCCGCGAGATCCTGTATGGCTACACCTTC. This chain links TRBV6-5 with TRBJ1-2; D gene unclear. V lost 8 bases, J lost 5 bases, and 12 bases lay in between. This CDR3 region has 12 residues. Germline V gene lookup returns CDR1 MNHEY and CDR2 SVGAGI.

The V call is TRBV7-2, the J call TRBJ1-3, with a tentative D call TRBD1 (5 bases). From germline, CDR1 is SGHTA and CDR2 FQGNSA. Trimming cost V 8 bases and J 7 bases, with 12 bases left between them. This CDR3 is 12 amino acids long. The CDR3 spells CASGRVANTIYF. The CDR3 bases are TGTGCCAGCGGCAGGGTCGCGAACACCATATATTTT.

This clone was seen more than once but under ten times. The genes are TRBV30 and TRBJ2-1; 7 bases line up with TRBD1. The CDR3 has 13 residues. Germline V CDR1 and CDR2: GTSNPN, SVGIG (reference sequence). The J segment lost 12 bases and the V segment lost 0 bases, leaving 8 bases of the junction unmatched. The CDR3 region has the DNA TGTGCCTGGAGTGTAAAACTCCGGGACAGGCAGTTCTTC. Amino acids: CAWSVKLRDRQFF.

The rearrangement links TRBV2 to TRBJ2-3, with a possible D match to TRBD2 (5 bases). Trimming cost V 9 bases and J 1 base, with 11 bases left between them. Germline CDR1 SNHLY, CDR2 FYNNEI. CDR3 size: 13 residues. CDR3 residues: CASRAGGTDTQYF. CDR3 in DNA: TGTGCCAGTAGAGCCGGGGGCACAGATACGCAGTATTTT.

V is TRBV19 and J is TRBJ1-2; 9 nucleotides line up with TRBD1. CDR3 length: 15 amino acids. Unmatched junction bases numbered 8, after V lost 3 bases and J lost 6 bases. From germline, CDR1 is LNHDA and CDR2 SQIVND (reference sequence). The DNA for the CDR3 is TGTGCCAGTAGTATGTTATCGGGACAGGGTCATGGCTACACCTTC. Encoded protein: CASSMLSGQGHGYTF.

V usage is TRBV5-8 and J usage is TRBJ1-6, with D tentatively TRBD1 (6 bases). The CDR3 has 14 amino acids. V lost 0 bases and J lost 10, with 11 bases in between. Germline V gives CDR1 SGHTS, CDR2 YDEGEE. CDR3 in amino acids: CASSLVRGVSPLHF. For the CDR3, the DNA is TGTGCCAGCAGCTTGGTCAGGGGTGTGTCACCCCTCCACTTT.

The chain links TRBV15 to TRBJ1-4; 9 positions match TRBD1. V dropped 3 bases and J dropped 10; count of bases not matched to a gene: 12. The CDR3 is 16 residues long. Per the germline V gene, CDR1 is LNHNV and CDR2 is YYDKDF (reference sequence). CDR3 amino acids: CATSSSGQGIRGKLFF. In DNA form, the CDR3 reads TGTGCCACCAGCAGCTCCGGACAGGGGATTAGGGGAAAACTGTTTTTT.

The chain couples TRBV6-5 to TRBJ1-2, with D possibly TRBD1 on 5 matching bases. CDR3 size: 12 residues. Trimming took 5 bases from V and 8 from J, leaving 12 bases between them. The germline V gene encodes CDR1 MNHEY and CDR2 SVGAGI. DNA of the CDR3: TGTGCCAGCAGTAACAGGTACTCCGGCTACACCTTC. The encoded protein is CASSNRYSGYTF.

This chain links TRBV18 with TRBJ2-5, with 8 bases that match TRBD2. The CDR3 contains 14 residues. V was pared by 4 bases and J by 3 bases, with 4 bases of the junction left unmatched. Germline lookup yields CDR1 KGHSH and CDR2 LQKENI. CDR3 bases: TGTGCCAGCTCACTGACGCGGGGGGAAGAGACCCAGTACTTC. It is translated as CASSLTRGEETQYF. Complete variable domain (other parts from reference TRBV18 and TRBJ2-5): NAGVMQNPRHLVRRRGQEARLRCSPMKGHSHVYWYRQLPEEGLKFMVYLQKENIIDESGMPKERFSAEFPKEGPSILRIQQVVRGDSAAYFCASSLTRGEETQYFGPGTRLLVL.

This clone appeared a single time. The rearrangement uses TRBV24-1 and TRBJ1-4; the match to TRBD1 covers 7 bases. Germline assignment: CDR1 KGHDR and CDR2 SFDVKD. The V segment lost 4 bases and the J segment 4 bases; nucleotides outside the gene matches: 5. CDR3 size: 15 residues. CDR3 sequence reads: CATSDPRQGNEKLFF. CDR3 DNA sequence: TGTGCCACCAGTGACCCTCGACAGGGTAATGAAAAACTGTTTTTT.

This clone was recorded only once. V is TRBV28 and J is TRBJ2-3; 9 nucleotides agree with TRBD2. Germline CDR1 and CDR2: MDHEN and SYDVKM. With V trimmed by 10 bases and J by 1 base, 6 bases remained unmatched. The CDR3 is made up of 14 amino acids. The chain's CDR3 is CAIKKRGGTDTQYF. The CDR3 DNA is TGTGCCATAAAAAAGCGGGGGGGCACAGATACGCAGTATTTT. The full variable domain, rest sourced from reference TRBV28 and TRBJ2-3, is DVKVTQSSRYLVKRTGEKVFLECVQDMDHENMFWYRQDPGLGLRLIYFSYDVKMKEKGDIPEGYSVSREKKERFSLILESASTNQTSMYLCAIKKRGGTDTQYFGPGTRLTVL.

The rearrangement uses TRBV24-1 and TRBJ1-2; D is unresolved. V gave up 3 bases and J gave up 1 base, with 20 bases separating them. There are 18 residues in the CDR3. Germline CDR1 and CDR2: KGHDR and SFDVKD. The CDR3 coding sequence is TGTGCCACCAGTGATGTTGCTTTTGGGAAAACCTATAACTATGGCTACACCTTC. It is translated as CATSDVAFGKTYNYGYTF.

DNA for the CDR3: TGTGCCAGCAGCCAAGTTCTAGTCAGCCTATCCGGCTACACCTTC. As protein: CASSQVLVSLSGYTF. The rearrangement links TRBV14 to TRBJ1-2; D remains ambiguous. Germline-derived CDR1 and CDR2 are SGHDN and FVKESK. With 1 base removed from V and 8 bases from J, the gap between germline ends came to 17 bases. CDR3 length: 15 amino acids.

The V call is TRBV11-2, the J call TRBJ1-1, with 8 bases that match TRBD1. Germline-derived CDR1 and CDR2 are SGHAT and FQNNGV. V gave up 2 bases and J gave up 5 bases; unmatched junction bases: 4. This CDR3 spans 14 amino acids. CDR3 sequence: CASSLNRGKTEAFF. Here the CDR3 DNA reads TGTGCCAGCAGCTTAAACAGGGGGAAGACTGAAGCTTTCTTT. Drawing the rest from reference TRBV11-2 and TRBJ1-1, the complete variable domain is EAGVAQSPRYKIIEKRQSVAFWCNPISGHATLYWYQQILGQGPKLLIQFQNNGVVDDSQLPKDRFSAERLKGVDSTLKIQPAKLEDSAVYLCASSLNRGKTEAFFGQGTRLTVV.

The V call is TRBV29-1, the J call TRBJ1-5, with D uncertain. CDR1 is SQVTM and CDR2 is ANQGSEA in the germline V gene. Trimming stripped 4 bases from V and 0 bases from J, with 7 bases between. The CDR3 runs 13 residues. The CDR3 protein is CSVVTDSNQPQHF. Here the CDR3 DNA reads TGCAGCGTTGTGACGGATAGCAATCAGCCCCAGCATTTT.

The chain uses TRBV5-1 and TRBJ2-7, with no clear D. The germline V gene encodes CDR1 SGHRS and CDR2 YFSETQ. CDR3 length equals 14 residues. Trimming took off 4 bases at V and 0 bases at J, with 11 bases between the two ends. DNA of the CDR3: TGCGCCAGCAGCCAACAGCCTAGCTCCTACGAGCAGTACGTC. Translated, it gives CASSQQPSSYEQYV.